The 3 T cell receptor beta chains given below trace back to one sample, sequenced in a study of cytomegalovirus exposure and HLA in healthy donors. The study ran its PCR with 60 Vbeta and 13 Jbeta primers. Clones were sequenced by immunoSEQ multiplex PCR, and TCRdb holds only the in-frame ones, with some missing. The data hold over 150,000 clones, with 80% to 85% observed a single time. Sequencing was carried out using PBMCs. These receptors were obtained from a man aged 45-65 years in good health and CMV-seronegative.

The chain carries TRBV2 and TRBJ1-1; D may be TRBD1 (6 bases). Germline assignment: CDR1 SNHLY and CDR2 FYNNEI. This CDR3 has 10 residues. Trimming took 10 bases from V and 7 from J, leaving 10 bases between them. As DNA, the CDR3 is TGTGCCACAGGACAGCATGAAGCTTTCTTT. This encodes CATGQHEAFF.

The J gene is TRBJ2-6, the V gene TRBV5-4, with 8 bases aligning to TRBD1. V shed 4 bases and J 0 bases; nucleotides not matched to a gene: 12. CDR3 size: 19 residues. The germline gives CDR1 SGHNT, CDR2 YYREEE (reference sequence). The CDR3 DNA is TGTGCCAGCAGCGCTCGAATGGGACAGGCCAACTCTGGGGCCAACGTCCTGACTTTC. Protein product: CASSARMGQANSGANVLTF.

V usage is TRBV7-8 and J usage is TRBJ1-5, with D uncertain. Germline CDR1 is SGHVS and CDR2 is FQNEAQ. The CDR3 loop spans 15 amino acids. V lost 5 bases and J lost 1, with 12 bases in between. Here the CDR3 reads CASSHAGLSNQPQHF. For the CDR3, the DNA is TGTGCCAGCAGCCATGCGGGTTTGAGCAATCAGCCCCAGCATTTT. The whole variable domain, filled in from reference TRBV7-8 and TRBJ1-5, reads GAGVSQSPRYKVAKRGQDVALRCDPISGHVSLFWYQQALGQGPEFLTYFQNEAQLDKSGLPSDRFFAERPEGSVSTLKIQRTQQEDSAVYLCASSHAGLSNQPQHFGDGTRLSIL.